These 11 T cell receptor beta chains share one sample of origin, sequenced in a study of cytomegalovirus exposure and HLA in healthy donors. Amplification used 60 Vbeta primers and 13 Jbeta primers. Generated by immunoSEQ multiplex PCR, the TCRdb table keeps only in-frame clones and is missing some. This sample has about 150,000 clones, with under 90% found just once. The material sequenced was PBMCs. These receptors came from a man in his thirties or forties in good health and CMV-seropositive.

The chain recombines TRBV5-6 with TRBJ2-7; D not certain. The CDR3 runs 12 residues. From germline, CDR1 is SGHDT and CDR2 YYEEEE. V lost 0 bases, J lost 2 bases, and 3 bases lay in between. The CDR3: CASSLDTYEQYF. DNA of the CDR3: TGTGCCAGCAGCTTGGACACCTACGAGCAGTACTTC.

In DNA, the CDR3 is TGTGCCAGCAGCGCCTCGACTAGCGGGGGAGTAGAGACCCAGTACTTC. It yields the protein CASSASTSGGVETQYF. The rearrangement uses TRBV9 and TRBJ2-5, with 12 bases identical to TRBD2. Per the germline V gene, CDR1 is SGDLS and CDR2 is YYNGEE. Trimming at V came to 3 bases and at J to 4 bases, leaving 7 bases not matched to a gene. The CDR3 covers 16 residues.

V and J are TRBV30 and TRBJ1-2; 9 bases align to TRBD1. CDR3 size: 13 residues. Unmatched junction bases numbered 1, after V lost 3 bases and J lost 2 bases. Germline CDR1 reads GTSNPN; CDR2 reads SVGIG (reference sequence). The CDR3 DNA follows: TGTGCCTGGAGGGGGACAGGGAACTATGGCTACACCTTC. As protein: CAWRGTGNYGYTF.

In this sample, this clone turned up a few times. V gene TRBV7-9 combines with J gene TRBJ2-1; 9 positions match TRBD2. V shed 5 bases and J 6 bases; nucleotides not matched to a gene: 14. The CDR3 spans 17 residues. The germline gives CDR1 SEHNR, CDR2 FQNEAQ (reference sequence). CDR3 in DNA: TGTGCCAGCAGCCCCAAAGGGGGACTAGCCCTCCCCAATGAGCAGTTCTTC. Its protein is CASSPKGGLALPNEQFF.

This clone was counted a few times. The chain couples TRBV7-9 to TRBJ1-5; no clear D gene. Germline-derived CDR1 and CDR2 are SEHNR and FQNEAQ (reference sequence). V gave up 1 base and J gave up 7 bases, with 14 bases separating them. The CDR3 length is 15 residues. The CDR3 DNA is TGTGCCAGCAGCTTAGAGGGCGGCCGAGGGCAGCCCCAGCATTTT. Amino acids: CASSLEGGRGQPQHF.

The gene calls are TRBV5-1 and TRBJ2-7; the match to TRBD2 covers 11 bases. V lost 5 bases to trimming and J lost 2 bases; unmatched junction nucleotides: 6. CDR3 length equals 15 residues. The germline V gene has CDR1 SGHRS and CDR2 YFSETQ. The DNA for the CDR3 is TGCGCCAGCAGATCCGGGACTAGCGGCCCCTACGAGCAGTACTTC. Translation: CASRSGTSGPYEQYF.

The chain carries TRBV19 and TRBJ1-1, with D hard to call. The germline V gene encodes CDR1 LNHDA and CDR2 SQIVND (reference sequence). Trimming removed 10 bases from V and 1 base from J, with 13 bases in between. The CDR3 is 13 amino acids. CDR3 sequence (DNA): TGTGCCACCTCACAGAAGTGGAACACTGAAGCTTTCTTT. Translating gives CATSQKWNTEAFF.

This clone was seen a single time. This chain uses TRBV5-1 with TRBJ2-3; perhaps TRBD1 as D (6 bases). Germline V gene sequence: CDR1 SGHRS, CDR2 YFSETQ. Trimming left V 1 base short and J 4 bases short, with 16 bases between. This CDR3 has 16 residues. The CDR3 protein is CASSLTGKRYADTQYF. The DNA of the CDR3 is TGCGCCAGCAGCTTGACAGGGAAGAGATATGCAGATACGCAGTATTTT.

The gene calls are TRBV27 and TRBJ1-2; D is unclear. Germline values: CDR1 MNHEY, CDR2 SMNVEV (reference sequence). CDR3 length equals 17 residues. Trimming pared 2 bases from V and 4 bases from J, leaving 20 bases between. The CDR3 DNA reads TGTGCCAGCAGTTTAGCTGGGAGCCCACCATTTGGCTATGGCTACACCTTC. This encodes CASSLAGSPPFGYGYTF.

The chain combines TRBV2 with TRBJ2-1, with 12 nucleotides matching TRBD1. With V trimmed by 5 bases and J by 7 bases, 6 bases remained unmatched. CDR1 SNHLY and CDR2 FYNNEI come from the germline V gene. The CDR3 spans 15 residues. The CDR3 DNA reads as TGTGCCAGCAGTATGGGACAGGGGGCGGAGAATGAGCAGTTCTTC. Translating gives CASSMGQGAENEQFF.

A remark on this clone: At one end, the junction sequence differs from germline, possibly due to a read error. This chain links TRBV7-8 with TRBJ2-1; 14 bases fit TRBD2. CDR1 SGHVS and CDR2 FQNEAQ come from the germline V gene. The CDR3 has 13 residues. The CDR3 nucleotides are TGTGCCAGCAGCCTAGGGACTAGCGGGAGAATGCTCTTC. Its translation: CASSLGTSGRMLF.